What follows describes a single T cell receptor beta chain. The antigen this receptor binds is unknown. Base qualities are not provided; no much larger clone lies one nucleotide away. To prepare the library, the immunoSEQ multiplex PCR assay was applied. For most patients, genomic DNA was isolated with the Qiagen DNeasy Blood and Tissue Kit and shipped frozen to Adaptive Biotechnologies for TCR sequencing. For most patients, genomic DNA was subjected to high-throughput TCR-beta CDR3 sequencing by Adaptive Biotechnologies. From the authors' description of their analysis: Adaptive's ImmunoSEQ software supplied the TCR sequencing data for 15 to 20 patients, while MiXCR and VDJtools were used to process three other patients. To correct CD4 versus CD8 sorting errors, any sequence found in both subsets at a frequency ratio below 5:1 was removed. Because the origin of CDR3 nucleotide sequences shared between donor and recipient could not be assigned, those sequences were removed. To count as alloreactive, a clone needed at least 2-fold expansion over unstimulated cells and a minimum CFSE-low frequency of 0.002% (template counts) or 0.001% (read counts). Mappable clones were those detected in sequenced pre-transplant spleen, lymph node, or MLR CFSE-low populations of the donor or recipient. The cumulative frequency of alloreactive clones was calculated as a percentage of all sequences, weighted by copy number. This is the immuneACCESS table as TCRdb keeps it, with only in-frame sequences that have V and J called. A part of the clones is gone; compared with another copy, unresolved V genes explain less than half, and the rest is unexplained. The DNA was the basis for D and trimming; V, J and clone size are from that table. The sample has some 48,000 clones on record, roughly 83% of them singletons. In total, the top ten clones hold around 0.48% of the sample.

The sample originates from a study of graft-versus-host responses after intestinal transplantation (dated by TCRdb to about 2021). For the wider study: The transplants that recipients received were multivisceral, liver-intestinal, or isolated intestinal. Samples from a few later patients were sequenced in-house on an Illumina MiSeq with MiXCR processing rather than by the commercial service. All recipients received anti-thymocyte globulin induction followed by maintenance tacrolimus and steroids for around three years. Alloreactive clones were identified by sequencing pre-transplant mixed lymphocyte reaction products and comparing them with unstimulated pre-transplant donor and recipient T cells. After intestinal transplantation, graft-versus-host and host-versus-graft alloreactive T cell clones in the graft, circulation and bone marrow were tracked using bulk TCR-beta CDR3 sequencing. The cohort enrolled about two dozen intestinal transplant recipients, one of whom was a retransplant, and a few patients without pretransplant specimens were excluded. A peak of at least 4% donor T cells among recipient peripheral blood mononuclear cells was the definition used for donor T cell macrochimerism. Results the study describes overall, beyond this receptor: Patients with donor T cell macrochimerism had high GvH to HvG T cell clonal ratios in their allografts. GvH clones turned up in recipient bone marrow, with some appearing earlier in ileal mucosa or blood, a pattern consistent with an intestinal mucosal origin. Peak levels of circulating GvH clones were associated with declines in HvG clones early after transplant. The relatively low number and heterogeneity of intestinal transplant patients limited the conclusions.

From the germline V gene (reference sequence), CDR1 is MNHEY and CDR2 is SMNVEV. Taken from cysteine to phenylalanine, the CDR3 has 13 residues. Just the 39-base CDR3 DNA is kept, in frame starting at base 1. Trimming takes 6 bases off V and 6 bases off J; junction bases not matched to a gene: 4. Reading the label with the study, this specimen's time point is: cells obtained before transplantation from donor or recipient. CD3+CD4+ and CD3+CD8+ populations were FACS-sorted from unstimulated pre-transplant donor and recipient cells taken from spleen or lymph nodes. This specimen was unstimulated CD4+ T cells sorted from spleen or lymph node cells, taken before transplant. The rearrangement combines TRBV27 with TRBJ1-5; 8 of the junction bases match TRBD1. This receptor was taken from a human donor who was the organ donor for an intestinal transplant. The base sequence is TGTGCCAGCAGACAGGGGGTTGGTCAGCCCCAGCATTTT. The encoded protein is CASRQGVGQPQHF.